What follows is one TCR beta chain and its context. The assay was immunoSEQ multiplex PCR, and TCRdb's table has in-frame clones only and misses some. The table has 95,000 to 110,000 clones, roughly 89% seen once. Trimming shortened V by 1 base and J by 0 bases, and 7 bases separated the two germline ends. Germline V lookup: CDR1 SEHNR, CDR2 FQNEAQ (reference sequence). The CDR3 extends over 15 amino acids. This sample is drawn from a study of control samples from healthy donors and cancer patients. The chain combines TRBV7-9 with TRBJ2-1; no firm D call. This TCR was sampled from a man aged 55 to 70 with lung cancer. Sequencing input: PBMCs. DNA for the CDR3: TGTGCCAGCAGCTTAGTAGTGAGCTCCTACAATGAGCAGTTCTTC. This encodes CASSLVVSSYNEQFF.